This is a list of T cell receptor beta chains from one sample in a study of CD8+ T cells in alopecia areata. Profiled with immunoSEQ multiplex PCR; TCRdb holds only in-frame clones, not every one. This sample carries 170,000 or so clones, less than 70% of them seen once, and the ten largest clones take roughly 10%. Sequenced here: CD8+ T cells sorted from blood, sampled at week 24, from a patient treated with tofacitinib. Receptor source: a human donor with alopecia areata. Each CDR3 is given with its conserved first and last residue. D genes are given only for firm matches. For some rows the clone size is stated as once, few or many, or as a class when expanded; others skip it.

DNA: TGTGCCAGTAGTTCGACAGGGGGCGGGGAGACCCAGTACTTC
CDR3: CASSSTGGGETQYF
length: 14
size: -
J: TRBJ2-5
D: TRBD1
V: TRBV19

DNA: TGCGCCAGCAGCCAAGTCAGGGGAGGACAGCCCTATGGCTACACCTTC
CDR3: CASSQVRGGQPYGYTF
length: 16
size: few
J: TRBJ1-2
D: -
V: TRBV4-3

DNA: TGTGCCAGCAGTGCGCGGGGGGCGCGATATAATTCACCCCTCCACTTT
CDR3: CASSARGARYNSPLHF
length: 16
size: -
J: TRBJ1-6
D: -
V: TRBV27

DNA: TGTGCCTGGACGAAGACTCGGACTACTAACTATGGCTACACCTTC
CDR3: CAWTKTRTTNYGYTF
length: 15
size: -
J: TRBJ1-2
D: -
V: TRBV30

DNA: TGTGCCAGCAGCCAAGAAGGTCTAGGGCGTGAGCAGTTCTTC
CDR3: CASSQEGLGREQFF
length: 14
size: -
J: TRBJ2-1
D: -
V: TRBV14

DNA: TGCAGCGTTGACCAAACTGAGTCTGGGGCCAACGTCCTGACTTTC
CDR3: CSVDQTESGANVLTF
length: 15
size: -
J: TRBJ2-6
D: -
V: TRBV29-1

DNA: TGTGCCAGCAGCCTCGAATACTACGAGCAGTACTTC
CDR3: CASSLEYYEQYF
length: 12
size: -
J: TRBJ2-7
D: -
V: TRBV11-2

DNA: TGTGCCAGCAGCTTAGGAGGGGGAGGTATAGATACGCAGTATTTT
CDR3: CASSLGGGGIDTQYF
length: 15
size: -
J: TRBJ2-3
D: -
V: TRBV7-2

DNA: TGTGCCAGCGGGGAGGACAGTTTTATCTCTGGGGCCAACGTCCTGACTTTC
CDR3: CASGEDSFISGANVLTF
length: 17
size: few
J: TRBJ2-6
D: -
V: TRBV2

DNA: TGCAGCGTGGCAGACACTTACGAGCAGTACTTC
CDR3: CSVADTYEQYF
length: 11
size: once
J: TRBJ2-7
D: -
V: TRBV29-1

DNA: TGTGCCAGCAGTTTATCTAGCAGGGGGCAGGGTGAAGCTTTCTTT
CDR3: CASSLSSRGQGEAFF
length: 15
size: few
J: TRBJ1-1
D: TRBD1
V: TRBV27

DNA: TGTGCCAGCAGCGACGGAGGGACATTCCAAGAGACCCAGTACTTC
CDR3: CASSDGGTFQETQYF
length: 15
size: -
J: TRBJ2-5
D: -
V: TRBV7-9

DNA: TGCAGCGTTTTTAAGGACACCGGGGAGCTGTTTTTT
CDR3: CSVFKDTGELFF
length: 12
size: -
J: TRBJ2-2
D: -
V: TRBV29-1

DNA: TGTGCCAGCAGCTTGGCGACTAGCACAAGCACAGATACGCAGTATTTT
CDR3: CASSLATSTSTDTQYF
length: 16
size: -
J: TRBJ2-3
D: TRBD2
V: TRBV7-9

DNA: TGTGCCAGCAGTTACGATGGGAATCAGCCCCAGCATTTT
CDR3: CASSYDGNQPQHF
length: 13
size: few
J: TRBJ1-5
D: -
V: TRBV6-6

DNA: TGTGCCAGCAGCGTAGGCCACCAGGGAAACATTCAGTACTTC
CDR3: CASSVGHQGNIQYF
length: 14
size: -
J: TRBJ2-4
D: -
V: TRBV9

DNA: TGTGCCTTTTACAGGGACGAAGACTATGGCTACACCTTC
CDR3: CAFYRDEDYGYTF
length: 13
size: -
J: TRBJ1-2
D: -
V: TRBV30

DNA: TGTGCTATGACGCCTTGGGGGACGAACACCGGGGAGCTGTTTTTT
CDR3: CAMTPWGTNTGELFF
length: 15
size: -
J: TRBJ2-2
D: -
V: TRBV30

DNA: TGTGCCAGCAGTTATGAGCGTTCGAACACCGGGGAGCTGTTTTTT
CDR3: CASSYERSNTGELFF
length: 15
size: -
J: TRBJ2-2
D: -
V: TRBV6-6

DNA: TGCAGCGTTGGACTAGCGGGGGGGCCTGGGGCCAACGTCCTGACTTTC
CDR3: CSVGLAGGPGANVLTF
length: 16
size: -
J: TRBJ2-6
D: TRBD2
V: TRBV29-1

DNA: TGTGCCTGGAGCAGTAAGGGGACCCCTACCTACGAGCAGTACTTC
CDR3: CAWSSKGTPTYEQYF
length: 15
size: -
J: TRBJ2-7
D: -
V: TRBV30

DNA: TGTGCCAGCAGCTTAGGAGCGAAGTCCGGTCAGCCCCAGCATTTT
CDR3: CASSLGAKSGQPQHF
length: 15
size: -
J: TRBJ1-5
D: -
V: TRBV11-2

DNA: TGTGCCAGCAGTGGGAGGGGTCCCTACGAGCAGTACTTC
CDR3: CASSGRGPYEQYF
length: 13
size: -
J: TRBJ2-7
D: -
V: TRBV2

DNA: TGTGCCAGCTCAGTTCATGTTCTTGGGGGTCAGCCCCAGCATTTT
CDR3: CASSVHVLGGQPQHF
length: 15
size: -
J: TRBJ1-5
D: -
V: TRBV28

DNA: TGTGCCTGGAGTGTGGGGAACAGCGGGGAGCTGTTTTTT
CDR3: CAWSVGNSGELFF
length: 13
size: few
J: TRBJ2-2
D: -
V: TRBV30

DNA: TGTGCCAGCAGCTATAGCTCAATTAGCGGGGCAACAGATACGCAGTATTTT
CDR3: CASSYSSISGATDTQYF
length: 17
size: -
J: TRBJ2-3
D: TRBD2
V: TRBV7-2

DNA: TGCAGCGTTGGGGATACCCATAACTTC
CDR3: CSVGDTHNF
length: 9
size: few
J: TRBJ2-5
D: -
V: TRBV29-1

DNA: TGTGCCAGCAGTGAGACCGGGACAGGCGCCTACGAGCAGTACTTC
CDR3: CASSETGTGAYEQYF
length: 15
size: once
J: TRBJ2-7
D: TRBD1
V: TRBV2

DNA: TGTGCCAGCAGTTACTCATGGGGTCAGCCCCAGCATTTT
CDR3: CASSYSWGQPQHF
length: 13
size: few
J: TRBJ1-5
D: -
V: TRBV6-6

DNA: TGTGCCAGCAGTTTATCACCCGGGGGAGGAGAGACCCAGTACTTC
CDR3: CASSLSPGGGETQYF
length: 15
size: -
J: TRBJ2-5
D: -
V: TRBV27

DNA: TGTGCCAGCAGTTTAGTCGGGGGACGGAATGAAAAACTGTTTTTT
CDR3: CASSLVGGRNEKLFF
length: 15
size: -
J: TRBJ1-4
D: -
V: TRBV27

DNA: TGTGCCAGCAGCTTGTCCGGACAGGGGGTAGGTGAGCAGTTCTTC
CDR3: CASSLSGQGVGEQFF
length: 15
size: -
J: TRBJ2-1
D: TRBD1
V: TRBV5-6

DNA: TGCGCCAGCAGCCAAGAATCCGGGGTTCCTGGTCAGCCCCAGCATTTT
CDR3: CASSQESGVPGQPQHF
length: 16
size: -
J: TRBJ1-5
D: -
V: TRBV4-3

DNA: TGTGCCAGCGCGGCCAGGGGATTTCCGAACACCGGGGAGCTGTTTTTT
CDR3: CASAARGFPNTGELFF
length: 16
size: once
J: TRBJ2-2
D: -
V: TRBV2

DNA: TGTGCCAGCCTGACAGGGATGAACACTGAAGCTTTCTTT
CDR3: CASLTGMNTEAFF
length: 13
size: few
J: TRBJ1-1
D: TRBD1
V: TRBV2

DNA: TGTGCCAGCAGCTTACCCCGGACAGGGAACACCGGGGAGCTGTTTTTT
CDR3: CASSLPRTGNTGELFF
length: 16
size: -
J: TRBJ2-2
D: TRBD1
V: TRBV7-9

DNA: TGTGCCAGCAGTTACACTAGCGATGAGCAGTTCTTC
CDR3: CASSYTSDEQFF
length: 12
size: -
J: TRBJ2-1
D: TRBD2
V: TRBV6-5

DNA: TGCAGCGTTGTTGAGGACAGCTACGAGCAGTACTTC
CDR3: CSVVEDSYEQYF
length: 12
size: -
J: TRBJ2-7
D: -
V: TRBV29-1

DNA: TGCGCCAGCAGCCAAGATAGGTGGTCCGGAGGCTACACCTTC
CDR3: CASSQDRWSGGYTF
length: 14
size: -
J: TRBJ1-2
D: -
V: TRBV4-3

DNA: TGTGCCAGCAGCTTCATGGGGGTAGATACGCAGTATTTT
CDR3: CASSFMGVDTQYF
length: 13
size: -
J: TRBJ2-3
D: -
V: TRBV5-4

DNA: TGTGCCAGCAGCTCCAAATACAATGAGCAGTTCTTC
CDR3: CASSSKYNEQFF
length: 12
size: -
J: TRBJ2-1
D: -
V: TRBV7-9

DNA: TGTGCCAGCAGCGCCGGACGAACGGGGGAGCAGTACTTC
CDR3: CASSAGRTGEQYF
length: 13
size: -
J: TRBJ2-7
D: -
V: TRBV13

DNA: TGCGCCAGCAGAAATGGGACAGTGGAGACTTTCTTT
CDR3: CASRNGTVETFF
length: 12
size: -
J: TRBJ1-1
D: TRBD1
V: TRBV10-2

DNA: TGCGCCAGCAGCCAAGATAGGGGGACAGGGGGTCCCAACACTGAAGCTTTCTTT
CDR3: CASSQDRGTGGPNTEAFF
length: 18
size: few
J: TRBJ1-1
D: TRBD1
V: TRBV4-3

DNA: TGTGCCTGGAGTGTAAGGTTCGATGAGCAGTTCTTC
CDR3: CAWSVRFDEQFF
length: 12
size: -
J: TRBJ2-1
D: -
V: TRBV30

DNA: TGTGCCAGCAGCTCTAGACAGGGTTGGGGCTACACCTTC
CDR3: CASSSRQGWGYTF
length: 13
size: -
J: TRBJ1-2
D: TRBD1
V: TRBV7-2

DNA: TGTGCCAGCAGCCTCGGACATAAAGAGACCCAGTACTTC
CDR3: CASSLGHKETQYF
length: 13
size: -
J: TRBJ2-5
D: -
V: TRBV9

DNA: TGCGCCAGCCAACCTCCGGGCCCCCGGCAGCCCCAGCATTTT
CDR3: CASQPPGPRQPQHF
length: 14
size: -
J: TRBJ1-5
D: -
V: TRBV4-3

DNA: TGTGCCAGCAGCCAAGCGGGGACCCGACGAGGGGGCTACACCTTC
CDR3: CASSQAGTRRGGYTF
length: 15
size: -
J: TRBJ1-2
D: -
V: TRBV14